A selection of T cell receptor beta chains follows, all from one sample in a study of glioma-infiltrating T cells. A single record per CDR3 protein comes from TCRdb applying MiXCR to the multiplex PCR reads. The sample carries 44,000 or so distinct CDR3 sequences, more than 20% recorded once. The sequenced sample was glioma tissue, nonneoplastic brain tissue, or PBMCs (not recorded which). The source of these receptors is a human donor with low-grade glioma or glioblastoma, undergoing nonglioma brain surgery, or in good health (not recorded which). Each CDR3 is given with its conserved first and last residue. A D gene is named only where the DNA matches it firmly. Clone size is not always given. Where it is, it says once, few, many or a class for expanded clones.

D,size,length,J,V,DNA,CDR3
TRBD2,once,16,TRBJ2-3,TRBV14,TGTGCCAGCAGCCAAGGACTAGCGGGGGACCTGGATACGCAGTATTTT,CASSQGLAGDLDTQYF
.,.,13,TRBJ2-7,TRBV5-6,TGTGCCAGCAGCGACTCCGTCTCCTACGAGCAGTACTTC,CASSDSVSYEQYF
TRBD1,few,14,TRBJ2-3,TRBV12-3/TRBV12-4,TGTGCCAGCAGTCGGACAGGGACATCAGATACGCAGTATTTT,CASSRTGTSDTQYF
.,many,13,TRBJ1-6,TRBV28,TGTGCCAGCAGTACTACAGGCCATGGGCCCCTCCACTTT,CASSTTGHGPLHF
TRBD2,many,16,TRBJ2-1,TRBV3-1,TGTGCCAGCAGCTCGCCTAGCGGGAAGATCTACAATGAGCAGTTCTTC,CASSSPSGKIYNEQFF
TRBD2,once,16,TRBJ2-1,TRBV20-1,TGCAGTGCTAGAGATCCCAGACTAGCGGGGGATAATGAGCAGTTCTTC,CSARDPRLAGDNEQFF
.,many,13,TRBJ2-5,TRBV4-1,TGCGCCAGCAGACGACCCGAGGAAGAGACCCAGTACTTC,CASRRPEEETQYF
.,few,16,TRBJ2-1,TRBV5-5,TGTGCCAGCAGCTGGGGGGTAGGAAGCTCCTACAATGAGCAGTTCTTC,CASSWGVGSSYNEQFF
.,few,14,TRBJ1-5,TRBV3-1,TGTGCCAGCAGCCACAGGGAAGGCAATCAGCCCCAGCATTTT,CASSHREGNQPQHF
TRBD1,many,15,TRBJ2-5,TRBV4-1,TGCGCCAGCAGCCAAGGCTTGACAGGGCCAGAGACCCAGTACTTC,CASSQGLTGPETQYF
TRBD2,.,16,TRBJ2-1,TRBV9,TGTGCCAGCAGCCCCCCGGGGGCGGGAGGCCACAATGAGCAGTTCTTC,CASSPPGAGGHNEQFF
.,many,12,TRBJ1-1,TRBV5-8,TGTGCCAGCAGCTGGTCCCCCGGGGAGGCTTTCTTT,CASSWSPGEAFF
.,few,13,TRBJ2-5,TRBV5-6,TGTGCCAGCAGCCTGGGACAAACCGTCACCCAGTACTTC,CASSLGQTVTQYF
.,many,12,TRBJ2-3,TRBV11-2,TGTGCCAGCAGCTTAGTAATAGATACGCAGTATTTT,CASSLVIDTQYF
TRBD2,many,15,TRBJ2-2,TRBV27,TGTGCCAGCAGCCATACTAGCGGGGGTGGCGGGGAGCTGTTTTTT,CASSHTSGGGGELFF
TRBD1,many,15,TRBJ1-6,TRBV11-2,TGTGCCAGCAGCTTAGGCTGGACAGGGAATTCACCCCTCCACTTT,CASSLGWTGNSPLHF
.,many,13,TRBJ1-2,TRBV28,TGTGCCAGCAGTTTGGAGGCGATGAGAGGCTACACCTTC,CASSLEAMRGYTF
.,many,14,TRBJ1-1,TRBV2,TGTGCCAGCAGATCAGACGGCAGAGGAACTGAAGCTTTCTTT,CASRSDGRGTEAFF
.,many,15,TRBJ2-1,TRBV7-2,TGTGCCAGCAGCCTTGTTGACTACTCCTACAATGAGCAGTTCTTC,CASSLVDYSYNEQFF
.,medium-sized,13,TRBJ2-3,TRBV4-2,TGTGCCAGCAGCGAGGCTAGCTCAGATACGCAGTATTTT,CASSEASSDTQYF
TRBD2,many,16,TRBJ2-3,TRBV4-1,TGCGCCAGCAGCCTAGTAGCGGGGGCGGGCACAGATACGCAGTATTTT,CASSLVAGAGTDTQYF
.,.,14,TRBJ1-1,TRBV25-1,TGTGCCAGCAGTCCTACAGGGATGAACACTGAAGCTTTCTTT,CASSPTGMNTEAFF
.,many,15,TRBJ2-4,TRBV11-3,TGTGCCAGCAGCTCCGACTCGTTAGCCAAAAACATTCAGTACTTC,CASSSDSLAKNIQYF
.,many,13,TRBJ1-1,TRBV20-1,TGCAGTGCCCGGGACACTACGAACACTGAAGCTTTCTTT,CSARDTTNTEAFF
.,many,12,TRBJ2-1,TRBV19,TGTGCCAGTAGTATGAGTAGAAATGAGCAGTTCTTC,CASSMSRNEQFF
.,many,11,TRBJ2-3,TRBV10-3,TGTGCCATGGGGGACCCAGATACGCAGTATTTT,CAMGDPDTQYF
TRBD1,many,18,TRBJ1-1,TRBV7-9,TGTGCCAGCAGCTCTAGACAGGGAATTTATCTCGAGACGACTGAAGCTTTCTTT,CASSSRQGIYLETTEAFF
TRBD1,medium-sized,14,TRBJ1-1,TRBV27,TGTGCCAGCAGCCTACAGGGGGTATATGGGGAAGCTTTCTTT,CASSLQGVYGEAFF
.,few,13,TRBJ2-5,TRBV19,TGTGCCAGTAGTATGGGACGATGGGAGACCCAGTACTTC,CASSMGRWETQYF
TRBD2,many,17,TRBJ2-1,TRBV27,TGTGCCAGCAGCCCCAAGGGACTAGCGGGGGGGTACAATGAGCAGTTCTTC,CASSPKGLAGGYNEQFF
.,few,17,TRBJ1-1,TRBV7-3,TGTGCCAGCAGCCGCGGCGCCTTAACAAACATGAACACTGAAGCTTTCTTT,CASSRGALTNMNTEAFF
.,many,13,TRBJ2-3,TRBV19,TGTGCCAGTAGTGCTCACAGGGCAGATACGCAGTATTTT,CASSAHRADTQYF
.,.,15,TRBJ2-3,TRBV7-3,TGTGCCAGCAGCTTAGCAGGGATTGATACAGATACGCAGTATTTT,CASSLAGIDTDTQYF
.,few,12,TRBJ2-7,TRBV29-1,TGCAGCGGAGTAACCGATCGGAACGAGCAGTACTTC,CSGVTDRNEQYF
.,once,16,TRBJ1-1,TRBV6-5,TGTGCCAGCAGTTACTCGATAACCCACGGGGGCGGTGAAGCTTTCTTT,CASSYSITHGGGEAFF
TRBD2,many,19,TRBJ2-3,TRBV28,TGTGCCAGCAGTGCCCGGGCGGGGCTAGCGGATCTTAGCACAGATACGCAGTATTTT,CASSARAGLADLSTDTQYF
TRBD2,many,14,TRBJ2-3,TRBV6-4,TGTGCCAGCAGTGGTGGGGGGGAAAGAGATACGCAGTATTTT,CASSGGGERDTQYF
.,many,14,TRBJ2-1,TRBV6-2/TRBV6-3,TGTGCCAGCAGTGATAGTCCCATGGGCTATGAGCAGTTCTTC,CASSDSPMGYEQFF
.,many,11,TRBJ1-1,TRBV20-1,TGCAGTGCTAGTCCGGGTACTGAAGCTTTCTTT,CSASPGTEAFF
TRBD2,medium-sized,15,TRBJ2-7,TRBV20-1,TGCAGTGCTAGAGCCCTAGGCGGGACTATCTTCGAGCAGTACTTC,CSARALGGTIFEQYF
TRBD1,few,12,TRBJ2-5,TRBV29-1,TGCAGCGTGGACAGGGGCATGGAGACCCAGTACTTC,CSVDRGMETQYF
TRBD2,many,17,TRBJ2-3,TRBV6-6,TGTGCCAGCAGTTACCCAGAACTAGCGGGAGTAACAGATACGCAGTATTTT,CASSYPELAGVTDTQYF
.,many,15,TRBJ2-1,TRBV4-1,TGCGCCAGCAGCCTCCGGGGCGGCCCCTACAATGAGCAGTTCTTC,CASSLRGGPYNEQFF
.,.,11,TRBJ1-6,TRBV19,TGTGCCAGTAGTGGGATCTTATCCCTCCACTTT,CASSGILSLHF
.,.,17,TRBJ2-1,TRBV27,TGTGCCAGGAGCTTGTTGGCTAGCTCGGGGGTACACAATGAGCAGTTCTTC,CARSLLASSGVHNEQFF
TRBD2,.,15,TRBJ2-7,TRBV12-3/TRBV12-4,TGTGCCAGCAGTTGCTTCGGGACTAGAGTCGGCGAGCAGTACTTC,CASSCFGTRVGEQYF
TRBD1,.,15,TRBJ2-7,TRBV2,TGTGCCAGCAGTAAGAGGCGACAGGGAACCTACGAGCAGTACTTC,CASSKRRQGTYEQYF
.,many,12,TRBJ1-1,TRBV19,TGTGCCAGTCTCCGGTTTACCGGTGAAGCTTTCTTT,CASLRFTGEAFF
TRBD2,.,14,TRBJ2-1,TRBV12-3/TRBV12-4,TGTGCCACCTCTCTGGGACTAGCGGGCAATGAGCAGTTCTTC,CATSLGLAGNEQFF